The present T cell receptor beta chain was sequenced within a study of shared clonotypes between healthy human individuals. CDR1 and CDR2 (germline): MNHEY, SMNVEV (reference sequence). The length of the CDR3 is 17 residues. V lost 6 bases to trimming and J lost 0 bases, with 18 bases between them. Clones were sequenced by immunoSEQ multiplex PCR, and TCRdb holds only the in-frame ones, with some missing. The sample lists a few hundred thousand clones; around 80% were seen once. This clone was counted a few times. The sequenced material came from PBMCs. The chain has TRBV27 and TRBJ2-1; D uncertain. This receptor was identified in a woman between 40 and 50 years old in good health. Some clones in this sample may be carry-over from other donors' samples. CDR3 nucleotides: TGTGCCAGCAGCTCGGACCCCCGGCAGTTCTCCTACAATGAGCAGTTCTTC. Translating it yields CASSSDPRQFSYNEQFF.